This T cell receptor (beta chain) appears in the sequencing data of a study of blood T cells in healthy people across ages (dated by TCRdb to the mid-2010s). In the study overall: In model experiments, template switching captured roughly one uniquely barcoded TCR beta cDNA molecule for every two T cells. Four age groups were formed from the donors: young (average 16 years), middle-aged (around 41), aged (more than 55) and long-lived (about 75). Using the same blood draw, the study looked at two additional independent replicas of 1 million unique cDNA reads for two donors, one aged 18 to 30 and the other aged 80 or older. The study measured age-related changes in TCR beta repertoire diversity using deep sequencing normalized with unique cDNA molecular identifiers. Beyond this particular receptor, the publication reports: Because donor CMV infection status was unknown, age-related changes in expanded clonotypes were potentially confounded. Estimates of total diversity from one million sequenced T cells were regarded as lower bounds and underestimates. Compared with the aged group, the long-lived group had more naive CD4+ T cells, fewer expanded clones and increased TCR diversity, suggesting age selection. As age increased, observed TCR beta diversity per million T cells dropped in a roughly linear way, and a significant reduction was already evident by age 40. Since profiling was done on bulk unsorted PBMCs, naive and antigen-experienced compartments could not be conclusively compared. A strong correlation was found between observed TCR beta diversity and the percentage of naive T cells measured by flow cytometry.

From cysteine to phenylalanine, the CDR3 is 13 amino acids long. The kept DNA is CDR3 alone, 39 bases in frame from the first base. The germline ends are 10 bases apart after V is trimmed by 6 bases and J by 5 bases. Systemically healthy Caucasian individuals from Russia, over 30 in total and aged roughly 6 to 90 years, were included as donors. Each donor gave ten milliliters of peripheral blood, drawn into EDTA-treated Vacutainer tubes. PBMCs were isolated by Ficoll-Paque density-gradient centrifugation, with at least 7 million obtained per sample. Trizol reagent was used to extract total RNA from the PBMCs, yielding at least 5.5 micrograms per sample. For every donor, an aliquot of PBMCs went through flow cytometry to measure the percentages of naive CD45RAhigh/CD27high T cells. This clonotype was counted only a few times. This receptor's antigen is unknown. No base quality information exists; no much larger clone differs at one position.

The library was generated by 5' RACE. The instrument was an Illumina HiSeq 2500. A second PCR of roughly 6 to 12 cycles was performed with a sample-barcoded 5' primer and a J-beta primer mix. A unique molecular identifier was introduced onto each TCR beta cDNA molecule by a template-switch 5' adaptor carrying 12 random nucleotides. Each sample yielded at least 3 million CDR3-containing paired-end reads. First-strand cDNA was synthesized from all RNA with the Mint cDNA synthesis kit, primed by a TRBC-specific oligonucleotide. Following uracil-DNA glycosylase treatment, a first 18-cycle PCR with universal primers M1SS and BC2_uni_R was performed on all cDNA. In the original analysis: For normalization, 1 million high-quality reads were randomly selected from each sample, with every read carrying a distinct molecular identifier. Reads with shared molecular identifiers were discarded instead of being binned into consensus sequences. MiTCR, set to a Q25 quality threshold and the strictest error-elimination algorithm, was used for CDR3 identification, clonotype clustering and error correction. A nonparametric unseen species model with Euler transformation was used to estimate a lower bound on total TCR beta diversity. The public reads were reanalyzed by TCRdb: fastp trimming at Q25, MiXCR alignment, in-frame beta chains only. Merged by CDR3 protein, the rows form single entries marked with the most common genes and DNA. It is TCRdb's table, rather than the study itself, that gives the V and J calls and clone size. This sample gives roughly 700,000 distinct CDR3 sequences in total; roughly 25% of them show up just once. The top ten clones comprise around 9.2% of the sample.

These data were also reused for a study on T cells of mothers and their children. As noted in the second study: Nine systemically healthy Caucasian individuals served as donors, namely three mothers together with their six children. cDNA synthesis consumed the entire amount of extracted RNA, loaded at approximately 1.6 ug RNA in each 15 ul reaction. In the second PCR, the M1S primer added sample barcodes and 2-4 random nucleotides. Over 8.5 million TCR beta CDR3 reads were obtained for each mother, and approximately 3 million reads were obtained for each child. Thymic selection similarly shapes TCR recombination output in related and unrelated pairs, with minor effect from inherited differences. Normalized repertoire overlap was always found to be slightly, but never significantly, higher in related mother-child pairs than in unrelated mother-child pairs. Persistent microchimeric T cell clones were not detected, at a sensitivity of about 99 clones per million clonotypes. The study used deep NGS to compare TCR beta repertoires of mothers and children, seeking features distinguishing related mother-child pairs from unrelated individuals. On average, the children were roughly 10 +/- 4 years old, while the mothers were about 37 +/- 4 years old. After adapter ligation with NEBNext reagents, the libraries were sequenced on Illumina HiSeq 2000 with 100+100 nt paired-end reads. To prevent cross-contamination, the mother and child libraries were prepared a month apart and were sequenced in separate runs. For each donor, somewhere between roughly 450,000 and 2,000,000 distinct TCR beta clonotypes were identified. Naive TCR beta clonotypes were estimated from low-frequency clonotypes matched to each donor's FACS-determined naive share, without sorting.

The source material was blood. The sequence derives from a boy younger than 18 in good health. The chain is encoded by TRBV12-3 or TRBV12-4 joined to TRBJ1-4, with an unclear D gene assignment. The nucleotide sequence is TGTGCCAGCAGCGCCTGGACCAATGAAAAACTGTTTTTT. Translated, it gives CASSAWTNEKLFF.